This TCR beta chain is from a study of blood T cell repertoires in COVID-19. The wider study: There were acute and convalescent COVID-19 samples, and they came from the United States, Italy and Spain. Nucleic acid was either cDNA or gDNA, and it came from T cells, B-cell-depleted T cells, or PBMCs.

This clone was counted a single time. Per the study methods: Quantification of nucleated cells was approximated via reference gene primer amplification. TCRdb's copy holds only in-frame clones and misses some; the assay was immunoSEQ multiplex PCR. Clonal size and the V and J genes are those of that table, whereas D and trimming came from the DNA. The table records around 150,000 clones, over 80% of them present only once. This CDR3 has 14 amino acids. V gave up 8 bases and J gave up 4 bases, with 15 bases separating them. The V gene's germline CDR1 is GTSNPN and CDR2 SVGIG (reference sequence). Sequencing was performed on peripheral blood. The chain is built from TRBV30 and TRBJ1-6, with D tentatively TRBD1 (5 bases). The receptor was isolated from a man between 50 and 59 years old with active COVID-19. CDR3 nucleotides: TGTGCCCCCACGGGGGGAAGATATAATTCACCCCTCCACTTT. It yields the protein CAPTGGRYNSPLHF.